This TCR beta chain was identified in a study of CD8+ T cells in alopecia areata (dated by TCRdb to 2017 to 2018). With regard to the full study: Treated patients were enrolled in an open-label pilot trial of oral tofacitinib, 5 to 10 mg twice daily, for moderate-to-severe alopecia areata. Tofacitinib was administered for 6 to 18 months, and 6 months of follow-up off drug were then conducted to assess delayed response and recurrence. Disease severity in treated patients was measured with the SALT score, which quantifies the percentage of affected scalp surface area. To study T cell clonal expansion in alopecia areata, the researchers applied high-throughput TCRbeta sequencing to both the C3H/HeJ mouse model and human patients. Scalp tissue and sorted CD4+ and CD8+ peripheral blood T cells from patchy and totalis/universalis alopecia areata patients and from healthy controls were covered by human TCRbeta sequencing. Patients on tofacitinib were biopsied at baseline and after 4 and 24 weeks of treatment, and several of the patients also had a later scalp biopsy. Clonality in the scalp was compared among normal scalp (n=4), patchy alopecia areata scalp (n=8), and alopecia totalis/universalis scalp (n=8). The RNA source kit depended on sample type: the PAXgene miRNA kit for fixed scalp, the miRNeasy kit for PBMCs, and the RNeasy kit for mouse skin. immunoSEQ multiplex PCR using 35 Vbeta forward primers and 13 Jbeta reverse primers was used to amplify TCRbeta CDR3 regions.

The receptor library was made with the immunoSEQ multiplex PCR assay. RNA was extracted from all samples and reverse transcribed into cDNA, which served as template for TCR sequencing. SuperScript III was used to make first-strand cDNA, primed with a 2:1 mix of oligo-dT and random hexamers. A synthetic immune receptor repertoire was used to gauge amplification bias, and whatever bias remained was removed computationally. For the original study's pipeline: Raw reads were preprocessed for error removal, and CDR3 was defined according to IMGT conventions as running from the conserved cysteine to phenylalanine. Clonality was calculated as 1 minus Shannon entropy normalized by log2 of the number of productive unique TCRs. Whether scalp clones were CD4 or CD8 was inferred by matching scalp TCRbeta sequences against CD4 and CD8 repertoires sorted from blood. The source is immuneACCESS, and TCRdb retained only in-frame sequences with V and J called. Part of the clones is not carried over; for the studies checked, unresolved V genes explain less than half of this, and the remainder is unexplained. The V and J calls and clone size are taken from that table; D and trimming were inferred from the DNA. The sample table shows more than 150,000 clones, and about 60% are seen once. The ten largest clones capture 10% to 15% of the sample.

In the case of this clone: Its antigen is still unknown. No base quality information exists; no much larger clone differs at one position.

The CDR3 holds 11 amino acids from the cysteine to the phenylalanine. Only the CDR3 part of the read is kept: 33 bases, read in frame from the first base. V is pared back by 5 bases and J by 7 bases, with 6 bases lying between the germline termini. Reading the germline V gene (reference sequence) gives CDR1 PRHDT and CDR2 FYEKMQ. The time point label of this sample denotes: 24 weeks on oral tofacitinib. The treatment or condition label here, explained by the study, means: oral pan-JAK inhibitor, 5-10 mg twice daily. Lesional scalp punch biopsies and peripheral blood were obtained from alopecia areata patients. After PBMCs were isolated by density centrifugation and stained for CD3, CD4 and CD8, a FACSAria was used to sort CD4+ and CD8+ T cells. Broad study findings and their caveats: Many expanded lesional clones were found to persist in scalp and blood during tofacitinib treatment, and relapse after treatment cessation may be partly explained by this persistence. Unlike mouse skin, which is dominated by gammadelta T cells, normal human skin has resident alphabeta T cells that are also sequenced, and this complicates analysis of the scalp TCR repertoire. With tofacitinib, both scalp clonality and the number of expanded CD8+ clones among the top 100 scalp clones went down significantly. Because the treated cohort was small and had just a single nonresponder, larger studies are needed to establish links between baseline CD8+ expansion and response. Compared with normal scalp, lesional scalp, particularly in alopecia totalis/universalis, had higher clonality and more expanded CD8+ clones, which suggests antigenic drive. TCR sequences shared between patients were less clear than in mice, possibly partly because of HLA diversity in the patient population.

The starting material was CD8+ T cells sorted from blood, obtained at week 24, from a patient treated with tofacitinib. The sequence was collected from a human donor with alopecia areata. The rearrangement combines TRBV13 with TRBJ2-1; too little of a D gene remains to name it. In nucleotide form, the sequence is TGTGCCAGCAGCACTGAGAATGAGCAGTTCTTC. It translates to CASSTENEQFF. The full variable domain, with segments outside the CDR3 supplied by the reference TRBV13 and TRBJ2-1 proteins, appears as AAGVIQSPRHLIKEKRETATLKCYPIPRHDTVYWYQQGPGQDPQFLISFYEKMQSDKGSIPDRFSAQQFSDYHSELNMSSLELGDSALYFCASSTENEQFFGPGTRLTVL.